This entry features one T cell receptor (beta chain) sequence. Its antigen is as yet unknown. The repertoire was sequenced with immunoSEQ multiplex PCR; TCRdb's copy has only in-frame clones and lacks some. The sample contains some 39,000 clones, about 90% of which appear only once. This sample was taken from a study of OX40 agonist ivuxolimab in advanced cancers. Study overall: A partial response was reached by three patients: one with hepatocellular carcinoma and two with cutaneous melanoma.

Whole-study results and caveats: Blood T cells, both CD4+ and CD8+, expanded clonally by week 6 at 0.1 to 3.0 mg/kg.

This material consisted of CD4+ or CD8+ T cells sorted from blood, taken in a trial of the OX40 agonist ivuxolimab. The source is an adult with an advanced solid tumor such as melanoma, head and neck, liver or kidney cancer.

The CDR3 nucleotides read TGTGCCAGCGTCGGTTACAGCTCCTACGAGCAGTACTTC. This translates into CASVGYSSYEQYF. The chain combines TRBV28 with TRBJ2-7; D is ambiguous. In germline, CDR1 is MDHEN, CDR2 SYDVKM. CDR3 length: 13 amino acids. V was trimmed by 8 bases and J by 0 bases, leaving 11 bases between them.